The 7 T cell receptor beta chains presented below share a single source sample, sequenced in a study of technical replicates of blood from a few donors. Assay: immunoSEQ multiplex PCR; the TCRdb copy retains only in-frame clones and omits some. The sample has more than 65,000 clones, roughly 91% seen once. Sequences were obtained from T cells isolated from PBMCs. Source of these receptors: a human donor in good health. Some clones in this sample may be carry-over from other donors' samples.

The CDR3 region is CAWSIGVTSSYEQYF. The DNA of the CDR3 is TGTGCCTGGAGTATCGGGGTGACGAGCTCCTACGAGCAGTACTTC. This rearrangement joins TRBV30 to TRBJ2-7, with D perhaps matching TRBD2 (5 bases). The V gene's germline CDR1 is GTSNPN and CDR2 SVGIG (reference sequence). CDR3 size: 15 residues. Trimming stripped 2 bases from V and 0 bases from J, with 14 bases between.

The CDR3 DNA reads as TGTGCCAGTAGTGTCAGGCTCCGGGACAGGGGCTATGGCTACACCTTC. This encodes CASSVRLRDRGYGYTF. The chain employs TRBV19 and TRBJ1-2; 10 bases are a match to TRBD1. The CDR3 has 16 residues. CDR1 and CDR2 from the germline V gene are LNHDA and SQIVND (reference sequence). Losses at the gene ends were 5 bases for V and 4 bases for J; bases not matched to a gene: 10.

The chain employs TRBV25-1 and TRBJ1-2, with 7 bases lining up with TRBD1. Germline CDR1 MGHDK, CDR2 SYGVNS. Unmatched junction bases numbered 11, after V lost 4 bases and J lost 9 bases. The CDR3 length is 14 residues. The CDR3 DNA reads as TGTGCCAGCAGTGGGGACAGCCTGTCTCGGAGCTACACCTTC. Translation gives CASSGDSLSRSYTF.

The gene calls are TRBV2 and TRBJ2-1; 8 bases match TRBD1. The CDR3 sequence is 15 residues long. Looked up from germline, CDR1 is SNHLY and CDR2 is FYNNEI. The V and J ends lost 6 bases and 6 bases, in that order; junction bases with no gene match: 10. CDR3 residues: CASRLDRALLNEQFF. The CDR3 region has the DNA TGTGCCAGCAGATTGGACAGGGCCCTACTCAATGAGCAGTTCTTC.

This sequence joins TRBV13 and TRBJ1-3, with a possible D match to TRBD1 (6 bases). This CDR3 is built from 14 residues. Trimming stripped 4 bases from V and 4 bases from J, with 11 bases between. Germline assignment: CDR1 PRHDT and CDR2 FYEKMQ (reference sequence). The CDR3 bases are TGTGCCAGCAGCTACCAGGGGTACGGAAACACCATATATTTT. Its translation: CASSYQGYGNTIYF. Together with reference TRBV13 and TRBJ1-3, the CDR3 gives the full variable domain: AAGVIQSPRHLIKEKRETATLKCYPIPRHDTVYWYQQGPGQDPQFLISFYEKMQSDKGSIPDRFSAQQFSDYHSELNMSSLELGDSALYFCASSYQGYGNTIYFGEGSWLTVV.

The DNA of the CDR3 is TGTGCCAGCAGTTACAGGGACAGCGACGAGCAGTACTTC. Translated, it gives CASSYRDSDEQYF. V and J are TRBV6-5 and TRBJ2-7; 7 bases align to TRBD1. This CDR3 spans 13 amino acids. The V and J ends lost 2 bases and 5 bases, in that order; junction bases with no gene match: 3. Per the germline V gene, CDR1 is MNHEY and CDR2 is SVGAGI.

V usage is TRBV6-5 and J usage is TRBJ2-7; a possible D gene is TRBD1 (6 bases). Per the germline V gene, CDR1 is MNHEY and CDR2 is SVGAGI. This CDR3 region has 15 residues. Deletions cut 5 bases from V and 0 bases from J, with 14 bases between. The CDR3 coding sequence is TGTGCCAGCAGTGGATACGGACAGTCCTCCTACGAGCAGTACTTC. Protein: CASSGYGQSSYEQYF.